The 9 T cell receptor beta chains reported below all come from one sample, sequenced in a study of memory CD4+ T cells and cytomegalovirus serostatus. Only in-frame clones appear in the TCRdb table, and some are missing; sequencing was by immunoSEQ multiplex PCR. The data show 40,000 or so clones, with roughly 83% seen just once and 0.9% to 1.2% held by the top ten. The sort gate was single viable CD3+CD4+CD8-CD45RO+ cells for memory CD4+ T cells. Sample: memory CD4+ T cells from blood. The receptor set was obtained from an adult in good health and CMV-seronegative.

This chain links TRBV2 with TRBJ1-5; D remains ambiguous. The CDR3 extends over 15 amino acids. The germline V and J ends were trimmed by 6 bases and 1 base, with 13 bases remaining between them. The germline V gene has CDR1 SNHLY and CDR2 FYNNEI. CDR3 DNA sequence: TGTGCCAGCAGGCCTACCGGGGTCAGCAATCAGCCCCAGCATTTT. Translating it yields CASRPTGVSNQPQHF.

This clone was observed a few times. The chain employs TRBV29-1 and TRBJ1-1, with D perhaps TRBD1 (5 bases). The CDR3 is 12 amino acids. The V gene's germline CDR1 is SQVTM and CDR2 ANQGSEA. V shed 6 bases and J shed 6 bases, with 14 bases lying between them. For the CDR3, the DNA is TGCAGCGTAGCGACGGTAGGGGCTGAAGCTTTCTTT. Its protein is CSVATVGAEAFF.

This clone was recorded once. This rearrangement joins TRBV11-3 to TRBJ1-2; 7 bases map to TRBD1. Germline assignment: CDR1 SGHNT and CDR2 YENEEA. This CDR3 region has 15 residues. Losses at the gene ends were 0 bases for V and 4 bases for J; bases not matched to a gene: 5. DNA for the CDR3: TGTGCCAGCAGCTTAGAACAGGGGCCTTTCTATGGCTACACCTTC. Translated, it gives CASSLEQGPFYGYTF.

This sequence joins TRBV6-1 and TRBJ2-7; maybe TRBD1 (6 bases). The CDR3 totals 13 residues. V was clipped by 3 bases and J by 3 bases, with 9 bases between them. Looked up from germline, CDR1 is MNHNS and CDR2 is SASEGT. This CDR3 reads CASSEGTYYEQYF. CDR3 DNA: TGTGCCAGCAGTGAGGGGACATACTACGAGCAGTACTTC.

The V call is TRBV21-1, the J call TRBJ1-1; the D call TRBD1 from the table was never checked on the DNA. TRBV21-1 is a pseudogene. CDR3 length: 13 amino acids. The DNA for the CDR3 is TGTGCCAGCAGCAACGACAGGTACACTGAAGCTTTCTTT. Amino acids: CASSNDRYTEAFF.

Regarding this clone: At one end, the junction sequence differs from germline, possibly due to a read error. This chain links TRBV25-1 with TRBJ1-1; 8 bases are a match to TRBD1. Germline V gene data show CDR1 as MGHDK and CDR2 as SYGVNS. The CDR3 consists of 15 residues. The CDR3 region has the DNA TGTGCCAGCAGTGGTTACCGGGACAGGAACGCTGAAGCTTTCTTT. Translation gives CASSGYRDRNAEAFF.

This clone appeared once. This chain uses TRBV13 with TRBJ1-1; D remains unclear. The ends were cut back, 2 bases at V and 6 bases at J, with 7 bases in the middle. Germline CDR1 is PRHDT and CDR2 is FYEKMQ (reference sequence). The CDR3 sequence is 12 residues long. DNA of the CDR3: TGTGCCAGCAGCTTATTTCAGTCTGAAGCTTTCTTT. Translation gives CASSLFQSEAFF.

V is TRBV6-5 and J is TRBJ2-1; perhaps TRBD1 as D (6 bases). Germline V gene data show CDR1 as MNHEY and CDR2 as SVGAGI. With 2 bases removed from V and 7 bases from J, the gap between germline ends came to 15 bases. The CDR3 is made up of 15 amino acids. CDR3 sequence (DNA): TGTGCCAGCAGTTACACCTTTAAACAGGGAAATGAGCAGTTCTTC. It translates to CASSYTFKQGNEQFF.

The chain has TRBV11-1 and TRBJ2-6; 7 bases are shared with TRBD1. The trim removed 4 bases at V and 3 bases at J, leaving 3 bases unmatched. Germline lookup yields CDR1 SGHAT and CDR2 FQDESV (reference sequence). The CDR3 sequence is 15 residues long. In DNA form, the CDR3 reads TGTGCCAGCAGCTCTACAGGGGTTGGGGCCAACGTCCTGACTTTC. Translation gives CASSSTGVGANVLTF.